A selection of T cell receptor beta chains follows, all from one sample in a study of cytomegalovirus exposure and HLA in healthy donors. Only in-frame clones appear in the TCRdb table, and some are missing; sequencing was by immunoSEQ multiplex PCR. This table holds about 200,000 clones, about 13% found once. The sample comprised PBMCs. The receptors stem from a man in his fifties in good health and CMV-seropositive. Both conserved end residues are part of each CDR3. Fields, in order: clone size, V gene, J gene, D gene, CDR3 protein, CDR3 DNA. A D gene is named only where the DNA matches it firmly. Where a row states a size, it is once, few, many or the class of an expanded clone; other rows omit it.

>NA|TRBV7-2|TRBJ1-4|NA
CASSARRGEKLFF
TGTGCCAGCAGCGCTAGGCGCGGAGAAAAACTGTTTTTT
>few|TRBV28|TRBJ2-1|TRBD1
CASSLTGPLNEQFF
TGTGCCAGCAGTTTGACAGGGCCCCTAAATGAGCAGTTCTTC
>few|TRBV11-2|TRBJ1-3|NA
CASSPFGQPSGNTIYF
TGTGCCAGCAGTCCCTTTGGACAGCCCTCTGGAAACACCATATATTTT
>NA|TRBV7-3|TRBJ2-5|NA
CASSPTSVRETQYF
TGTGCCAGCAGCCCAACTAGTGTCCGGGAGACCCAGTACTTC
>NA|TRBV6-5|TRBJ1-2|NA
CASSGLDSSYGYTF
TGTGCCAGCAGCGGGTTGGACAGTTCCTATGGCTACACCTTC
>NA|TRBV18|TRBJ1-1|NA
CASFQGFNTEAFF
TGTGCCAGCTTCCAGGGTTTTAACACTGAAGCTTTCTTT
>few|TRBV11-2|TRBJ1-5|TRBD1
CASSSRTGAEQPQHF
TGTGCCAGCAGCTCGCGGACAGGGGCAGAACAGCCCCAGCATTTT
>NA|TRBV7-9|TRBJ1-1|NA
CASSPDGGGSEAFF
TGTGCCAGCAGCCCCGACGGGGGGGGGTCTGAAGCTTTCTTT
>NA|TRBV9|TRBJ2-3|TRBD2
CASSVGPAGDTDTQYF
TGTGCCAGCAGCGTAGGTCCAGCGGGGGACACAGATACGCAGTATTTT
>few|TRBV28|TRBJ1-2|NA
CASSGRQLKGYTF
TGTGCCAGCAGTGGGAGGCAGCTAAAGGGCTACACCTTC
>NA|TRBV19|TRBJ1-1|TRBD1
CASSQDTRQGGTEAFF
TGTGCCAGTAGCCAGGATACAAGACAGGGAGGAACTGAAGCTTTCTTT
>NA|TRBV4-1|TRBJ2-5|TRBD2
CASSQDGEGYQETQYF
TGCGCCAGCAGCCAAGATGGGGAGGGCTATCAAGAGACCCAGTACTTC
>few|TRBV19|TRBJ1-5|TRBD1
CASSANRGSSQPQHF
TGTGCCAGTAGTGCGAACAGGGGGTCCAGTCAGCCCCAGCATTTT
>NA|TRBV29-1|TRBJ1-1|NA
CSTRQPGTEAFF
TGCAGCACAAGACAGCCGGGCACTGAAGCTTTCTTT
>few|TRBV14|TRBJ2-3|NA
CASSQVGGDTQYF
TGTGCCAGCAGCCAGGTGGGCGGGGATACGCAGTATTTT
>few|TRBV29-1|TRBJ1-1|TRBD1
CSAGQTFTEAFF
TGCAGCGCGGGACAGACCTTCACTGAAGCTTTCTTT
>NA|TRBV19|TRBJ1-2|NA
CASSIDRGTNYGYTF
TGTGCCAGTAGTATAGATAGGGGAACTAACTATGGCTACACCTTC
>NA|TRBV4-3|TRBJ2-5|TRBD1
CASSQDLGTGGTQYF
TGCGCCAGCAGCCAAGATTTGGGGACAGGGGGGACCCAGTACTTC
>few|TRBV4-3|TRBJ2-3|NA
CASSQDGGGGTDTQYF
TGCGCCAGCAGCCAAGATGGAGGGGGGGGCACAGATACGCAGTATTTT
>NA|TRBV29-1|TRBJ1-1|NA
CSVDRGMNTEAFF
TGCAGCGTTGACCGGGGAATGAACACTGAAGCTTTCTTT
>few|TRBV21-1|TRBJ2-7|NA
CASSPGLDEQYF
TGTGCCAGCAGCCCGGGACTCGACGAGCAGTACTTC
>NA|TRBV5-6|TRBJ1-1|TRBD1
CASSLVDRANTEAFF
TGTGCCAGCAGCTTGGTGGACAGGGCTAACACTGAAGCTTTCTTT
>few|TRBV28|TRBJ1-1|NA
CASSFREDAFF
TGTGCCAGCAGTTTTCGAGAGGATGCTTTCTTT
>NA|TRBV5-6|TRBJ1-2|NA
CASSSLVVGPLGYTF
TGTGCCAGCAGCTCCTTAGTGGTGGGCCCCCTTGGCTACACCTTC
>NA|TRBV7-2|TRBJ1-3|NA
CASSSRLTSGNTIYF
TGTGCCAGCAGCTCCCGACTGACCTCTGGAAACACCATATATTTT
>NA|TRBV11-2|TRBJ1-2|TRBD1
CASSRQGDYGYTF
TGTGCCAGCAGCAGACAGGGTGACTATGGCTACACCTTC
>NA|TRBV5-8|TRBJ1-1|NA
CASSLVTRGAFF
TGTGCCAGCAGCCTCGTGACACGGGGGGCTTTCTTT
>NA|TRBV6-5|TRBJ1-5|NA
CASSPLRGPQHF
TGTGCCAGCAGTCCTCTTCGAGGGCCCCAGCATTTT